What follows is one TCR beta chain and its context. Its specificity is not known. The data originate from a study of cytomegalovirus exposure and HLA in healthy donors. The ends lost 6 bases at V and 1 base at J; junction bases unmatched: 4. Per germline, CDR1 ENHRY and CDR2 SYGVKD. This CDR3 region has 14 residues. Study-wide findings and caveats: Diagnosis of cytomegalovirus status made by the classifier reportedly showed high specificity and sensitivity. Among TCR beta chains, those listed as cytomegalovirus-associated numbered over 150.

Produced via immunoSEQ multiplex PCR; TCRdb's table is partial and in-frame only. The table has about 340,000 clones, 86% seen once. The V call is TRBV10-3, the J call TRBJ1-1; TRBD1 matches at 8 bases. The source is a woman in her late teens or twenties in good health and CMV-seronegative. Specimen: PBMCs. CDR3 sequence reads: CAISLDRGNTEAFF. The DNA for the CDR3 is TGTGCCATCAGCCTTGACAGGGGGAACACTGAAGCTTTCTTT.